This record looks at one T cell receptor (beta chain) sequence and its context. Its specificity is not known. Time point of the sample: baseline pretreatment blood. Regarding treatment: 15 Gy SBRT to primary tumor, nephrectomy 4 weeks later. This renal cell carcinoma was of the clear cell type. Here immunoSEQ multiplex PCR was the method, and the copy in TCRdb shows in-frame clones only, minus some. The table has about 95,000 clones, about 88% seen once. CDR3 length: 15 amino acids. Looked up from germline, CDR1 is MNHEY and CDR2 is SVGAGI. Trimming removed 0 bases from V and 9 bases from J; junction bases left unmatched: 2. The data are from a study of radiation and T cells in renal cell carcinoma. Across the study: Nephrectomy followed 15 Gy stereotactic body radiation by 4 weeks.

General study results and limits: From baseline, blood top tumor clonotypes peaked at 2 weeks post-radiation. Without pretreatment biopsies, baseline tumor clonotype presence was undetermined.

This sample comprised blood, obtained from a patient whose treatment included radiotherapy and nephrectomy. The genes are TRBV6-5 and TRBJ1-6; 10 bases line up with TRBD1. The sequence was collected from a man aged 50 to 59 with renal cell carcinoma. Here the CDR3 DNA reads TGTGCCAGCAGTTACTCGACAGGGGGCAGTTCACCCCTCCACTTT. This gives the protein CASSYSTGGSSPLHF.